Following are 16 T cell receptor beta chains from one sample sequenced in a study of T cell responses to AZD1222 COVID-19 vaccine. The repertoire was sequenced with immunoSEQ multiplex PCR; TCRdb's copy has only in-frame clones and lacks some. The data contain roughly 110,000 clones, about 90% of them singletons. Sequences were derived from peripheral blood, sampled 28 days after the second AZD1222 dose. All receptors derive from an adult who received the AZD1222 COVID-19 vaccine.

This clone was recorded once. V and J are TRBV7-2 and TRBJ1-5; no firm D call. Germline lookup yields CDR1 SGHTA and CDR2 FQGNSA. V was cut by 1 base and J by 6 bases, with 7 bases left in between. The CDR3 extends over 13 amino acids. This chain's CDR3 is CASSLEERQPQHF. In DNA form, the CDR3 reads TGTGCCAGCAGCTTAGAGGAGCGTCAGCCCCAGCATTTT.

The J gene is TRBJ2-7, the V gene TRBV5-1; 7 bases line up with TRBD1. The CDR3 sequence is 14 residues long. The ends lost 0 bases at V and 4 bases at J; junction bases unmatched: 4. Germline V gene lookup returns CDR1 SGHRS and CDR2 YFSETQ. In nucleotides, the CDR3 is TGCGCCAGCAGCTTGGCAGGGACAGCTTACGAGCAGTACTTC. This sequence encodes CASSLAGTAYEQYF.

V usage is TRBV7-9 and J usage is TRBJ1-1; 7 positions agree with TRBD1. Germline trimming cut 5 bases from V and 6 bases from J; bases unmatched to any gene: 9. The CDR3 extends over 14 amino acids. Germline CDR1 and CDR2: SEHNR and FQNEAQ (reference sequence). The CDR3 protein is CASSTGARSAEAFF. Written as DNA, the CDR3 is TGTGCCAGCAGCACAGGGGCCCGGTCCGCTGAAGCTTTCTTT.

V usage is TRBV9 and J usage is TRBJ2-7, with 13 positions matching TRBD2. There are 17 residues in the CDR3. Looked up from germline, CDR1 is SGDLS and CDR2 is YYNGEE. Trimming took 4 bases from V and 0 from J; bases not matched to a gene: 7. The CDR3 DNA sequence: TGTGCCAGCAGCAGACTAGCGGGGGGTACTAACTCCTACGAGCAGTACTTC. It codes for CASSRLAGGTNSYEQYF.

The chain employs TRBV5-1 and TRBJ1-1, with no clear D. The CDR3 totals 15 residues. Trimming cost V 2 bases and J 1 base, with 12 bases left between them. Germline-derived CDR1 and CDR2 are SGHRS and YFSETQ. CDR3 DNA sequence: TGCGCCAGCAGCTTAGAATTCGCGGCGAACACTGAAGCTTTCTTT. Its protein is CASSLEFAANTEAFF.

This chain connects TRBV7-3 to TRBJ2-5; TRBD2 agrees at 7 bases. Germline CDR1 SGHTA, CDR2 FQGTGA. The CDR3 contains 13 residues. V shed 4 bases, J shed 6 bases, and the junction held 5 bases outside the gene matches. CDR3 nucleotide sequence: TGTGCCAGCAGCTCCAGGGAGGGCAAGACCCAGTACTTC. Protein: CASSSREGKTQYF.

J is TRBJ1-2 and V is TRBV6-4; D uncertain. This CDR3 region has 14 residues. The V gene's germline CDR1 is MRHNA and CDR2 SNTAGT. V shed 5 bases and J shed 2 bases, with 12 bases lying between them. The CDR3 spells CASSRPTVNYGYTF. The CDR3 nucleotides are TGTGCCAGCAGTAGACCGACTGTCAACTATGGCTACACCTTC.

V usage is TRBV27 and J usage is TRBJ1-1; TRBD1 agrees at 7 bases. After removal of 6 bases from V and 5 bases from J, the junction contained 6 bases not matched to a gene. The CDR3 runs 13 residues. Per the germline V gene, CDR1 is MNHEY and CDR2 is SMNVEV (reference sequence). In DNA, the CDR3 is TGTGCCAGCAGCCTGACAGGGCGGACTGAAGCTTTCTTT. Translating gives CASSLTGRTEAFF.

The chain recombines TRBV7-3 with TRBJ2-1, with D tentatively TRBD1 or TRBD2 (5 bases each). The germline CDR1 and CDR2 sequences are SGHTA and FQGTGA. The length of the CDR3 is 16 residues. V was trimmed by 4 bases and J by 0 bases, leaving 13 bases between them. CDR3 DNA sequence: TGTGCCAGCAGCTGGATGGCAGGGAGCTCCTACAATGAGCAGTTCTTC. This gives the protein CASSWMAGSSYNEQFF.

V gene TRBV7-9 combines with J gene TRBJ2-1; the D gene is possibly TRBD1 (5 bases). The V gene's germline CDR1 is SEHNR and CDR2 FQNEAQ (reference sequence). Trimming removed 1 base from V and 9 bases from J, with 19 bases in between. The CDR3 loop spans 16 amino acids. The CDR3 region has the DNA TGTGCCAGCAGCTTAGAGGGCTTCAGGGCGTTGGTTGAGCAGTTCTTC. This encodes CASSLEGFRALVEQFF. The full variable domain, its missing parts supplied by reference TRBV7-9 and TRBJ2-1, is DTGVSQNPRHKITKRGQNVTFRCDPISEHNRLYWYRQTLGQGPEFLTYFQNEAQLEKSRLLSDRFSAERPKGSFSTLEIQRTEQGDSAMYLCASSLEGFRALVEQFFGPGTRLTVL.

This clone showed up just once. The chain couples TRBV6-5 to TRBJ1-2; D gene uncertain. V was cut by 2 bases and J by 6 bases, with 7 bases left in between. Germline CDR1 is MNHEY and CDR2 is SVGAGI. CDR3 length: 12 residues. CDR3 amino acids: CASSYRGDGYTF. The CDR3 region has the DNA TGTGCCAGCAGTTACCGCGGAGATGGCTACACCTTC.

The gene calls are TRBV5-6 and TRBJ2-3, with 12 bases that match TRBD2. Germline trimming cut 4 bases from V and 5 bases from J; bases unmatched to any gene: 5. The CDR3 covers 15 residues. The germline V gene encodes CDR1 SGHDT and CDR2 YYEEEE. CDR3 in DNA: TGTGCCAGCAGCCTAGCGGGGGGGCCGGAAGATACGCAGTATTTT. Translated: CASSLAGGPEDTQYF.

The chain couples TRBV4-1 to TRBJ1-3; 7 nucleotides agree with TRBD1. Germline CDR1 MGHRA, CDR2 YSYEKL. V gave up 3 bases and J gave up 5 bases; unmatched junction bases: 13. CDR3 size: 17 residues. CDR3 nucleotide sequence: TGCGCCAGCAGCCAGCCAAAGGGGGCGTCGGAAAGAAACACCATATATTTT. This sequence encodes CASSQPKGASERNTIYF.

The chain has TRBV27 and TRBJ1-6, with TRBD1 matching 7 bases. The CDR3 length is 16 residues. Trimming cost V 5 bases and J 0 bases; bases outside gene matches: 4. Per germline, CDR1 MNHEY and CDR2 SMNVEV (reference sequence). The CDR3 region has the DNA TGTGCCAGCAGTAAGACAGGGAGCTCCTATAATTCACCCCTCCACTTT. Its protein is CASSKTGSSYNSPLHF.

This clone was seen a few times. The chain couples TRBV10-1 to TRBJ2-3; 7 nucleotides agree with TRBD1. The CDR3 totals 14 residues. V shed 7 bases and J 2 bases; nucleotides not matched to a gene: 6. CDR1 and CDR2 from the germline V gene are WNHNN and SYGVQD (reference sequence). CDR3 region: CASTDRDPTDTQYF. CDR3 nucleotide sequence: TGCGCCAGCACCGACAGGGATCCCACAGATACGCAGTATTTT.

This chain joins TRBV14 and TRBJ2-2; D tentatively reads TRBD1 or TRBD2 (5 bases each). The ends were cut back, 0 bases at V and 5 bases at J, with 10 bases in the middle. The CDR3 extends over 15 amino acids. Germline CDR1 reads SGHDN; CDR2 reads FVKESK. CDR3 DNA sequence: TGTGCCAGCAGCCAAGATCTGTGGGGGACCGGGGAGCTGTTTTTT. Amino acid sequence: CASSQDLWGTGELFF.